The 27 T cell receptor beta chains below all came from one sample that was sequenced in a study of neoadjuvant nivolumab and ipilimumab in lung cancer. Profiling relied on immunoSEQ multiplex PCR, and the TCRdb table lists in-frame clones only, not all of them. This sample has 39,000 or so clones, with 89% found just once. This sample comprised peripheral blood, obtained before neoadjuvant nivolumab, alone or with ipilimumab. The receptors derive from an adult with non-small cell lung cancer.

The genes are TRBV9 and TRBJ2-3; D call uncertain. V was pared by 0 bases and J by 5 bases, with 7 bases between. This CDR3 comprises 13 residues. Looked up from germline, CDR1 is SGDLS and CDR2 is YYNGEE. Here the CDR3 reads CASSVVPGDTQYF. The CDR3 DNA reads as TGTGCCAGCAGCGTAGTTCCCGGAGATACGCAGTATTTT.

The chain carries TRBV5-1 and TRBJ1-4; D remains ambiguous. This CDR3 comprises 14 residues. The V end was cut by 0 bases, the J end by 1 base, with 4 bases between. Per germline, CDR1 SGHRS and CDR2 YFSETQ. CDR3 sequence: CASSLGGTNEKLFF. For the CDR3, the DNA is TGCGCCAGCAGCTTGGGGGGAACTAATGAAAAACTGTTTTTT.

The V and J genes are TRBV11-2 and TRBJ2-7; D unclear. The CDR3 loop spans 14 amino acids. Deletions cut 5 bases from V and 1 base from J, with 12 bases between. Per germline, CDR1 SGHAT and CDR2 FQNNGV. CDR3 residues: CASSQTDGSYEQYF. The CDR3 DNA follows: TGTGCCAGCAGCCAGACGGACGGATCCTACGAGCAGTACTTC.

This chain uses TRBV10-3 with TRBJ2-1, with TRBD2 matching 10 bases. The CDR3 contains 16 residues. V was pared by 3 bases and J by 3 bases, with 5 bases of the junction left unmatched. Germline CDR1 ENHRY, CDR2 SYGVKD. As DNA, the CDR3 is TGTGCCATCAGTGACGGGGGGACTAGCGACTACAATGAGCAGTTCTTC. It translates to CAISDGGTSDYNEQFF.

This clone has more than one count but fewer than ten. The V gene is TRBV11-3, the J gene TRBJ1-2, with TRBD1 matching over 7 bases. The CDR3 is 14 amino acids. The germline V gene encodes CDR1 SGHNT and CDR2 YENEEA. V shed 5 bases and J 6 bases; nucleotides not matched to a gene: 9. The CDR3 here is CASSPAGGRHGYTF. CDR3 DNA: TGTGCCAGCAGCCCCGCAGGGGGAAGGCATGGCTACACCTTC.

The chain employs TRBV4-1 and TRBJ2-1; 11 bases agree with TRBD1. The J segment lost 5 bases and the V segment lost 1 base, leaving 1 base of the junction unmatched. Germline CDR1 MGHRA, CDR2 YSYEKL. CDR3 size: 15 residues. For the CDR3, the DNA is TGCGCCAGCAGCCAAGGGGGACAGGGGGACAATGAGCAGTTCTTC. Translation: CASSQGGQGDNEQFF.

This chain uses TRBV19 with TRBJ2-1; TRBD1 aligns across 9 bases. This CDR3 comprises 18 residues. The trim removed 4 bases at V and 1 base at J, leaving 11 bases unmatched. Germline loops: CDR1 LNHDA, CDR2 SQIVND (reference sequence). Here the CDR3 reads CASSTGTGYLRSYNEQFF. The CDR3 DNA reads TGTGCCAGTAGTACCGGGACAGGGTACTTAAGATCCTACAATGAGCAGTTCTTC.

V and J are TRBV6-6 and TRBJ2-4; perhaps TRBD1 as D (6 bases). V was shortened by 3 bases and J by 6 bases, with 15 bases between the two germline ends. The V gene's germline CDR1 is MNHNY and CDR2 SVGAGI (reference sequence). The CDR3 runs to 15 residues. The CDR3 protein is CASSYQWTDRNIQYF. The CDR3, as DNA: TGTGCCAGCAGTTATCAATGGACAGACCGAAACATTCAGTACTTC.

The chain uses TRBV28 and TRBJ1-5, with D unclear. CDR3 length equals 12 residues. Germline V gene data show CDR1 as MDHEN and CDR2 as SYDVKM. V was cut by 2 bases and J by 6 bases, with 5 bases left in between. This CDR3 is CASSLPSQPQHF. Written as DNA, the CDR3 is TGTGCCAGCAGTTTACCCTCTCAGCCCCAGCATTTT. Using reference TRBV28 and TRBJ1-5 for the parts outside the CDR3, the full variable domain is DVKVTQSSRYLVKRTGEKVFLECVQDMDHENMFWYRQDPGLGLRLIYFSYDVKMKEKGDIPEGYSVSREKKERFSLILESASTNQTSMYLCASSLPSQPQHFGDGTRLSIL.

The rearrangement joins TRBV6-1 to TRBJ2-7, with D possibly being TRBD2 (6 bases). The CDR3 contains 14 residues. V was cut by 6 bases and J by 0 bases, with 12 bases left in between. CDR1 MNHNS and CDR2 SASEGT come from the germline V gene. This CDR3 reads CASSPGTFSYEQYF. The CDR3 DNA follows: TGTGCCAGCAGCCCCGGGACTTTCTCCTACGAGCAGTACTTC.

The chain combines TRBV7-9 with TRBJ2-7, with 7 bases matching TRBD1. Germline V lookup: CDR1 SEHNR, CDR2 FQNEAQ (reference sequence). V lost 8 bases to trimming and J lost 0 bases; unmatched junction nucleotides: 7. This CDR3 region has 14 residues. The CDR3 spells CASVMTGISYEQYF. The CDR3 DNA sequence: TGTGCCAGCGTCATGACAGGGATCTCCTACGAGCAGTACTTC. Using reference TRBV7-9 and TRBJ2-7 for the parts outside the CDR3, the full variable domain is DTGVSQNPRHKITKRGQNVTFRCDPISEHNRLYWYRQTLGQGPEFLTYFQNEAQLEKSRLLSDRFSAERPKGSFSTLEIQRTEQGDSAMYLCASVMTGISYEQYFGPGTRLTVT.

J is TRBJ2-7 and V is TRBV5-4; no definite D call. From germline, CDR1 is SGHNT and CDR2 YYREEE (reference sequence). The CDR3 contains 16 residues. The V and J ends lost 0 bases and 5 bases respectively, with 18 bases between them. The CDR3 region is CASSLDPSLGEHEQYF. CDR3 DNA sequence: TGTGCCAGCAGCTTGGATCCCAGCCTCGGTGAACACGAGCAGTACTTC.

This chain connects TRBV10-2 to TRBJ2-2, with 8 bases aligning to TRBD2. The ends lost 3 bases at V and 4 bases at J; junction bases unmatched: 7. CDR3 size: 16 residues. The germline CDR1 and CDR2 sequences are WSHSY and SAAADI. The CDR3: CASSDPGREATGELFF. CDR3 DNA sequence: TGCGCCAGCAGTGATCCCGGGAGGGAGGCCACCGGGGAGCTGTTTTTT.

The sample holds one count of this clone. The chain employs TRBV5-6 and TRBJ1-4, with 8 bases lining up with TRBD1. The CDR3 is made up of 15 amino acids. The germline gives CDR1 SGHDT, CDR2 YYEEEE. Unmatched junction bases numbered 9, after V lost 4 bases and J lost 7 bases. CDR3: CASSLYTGGSEKLFF. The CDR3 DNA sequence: TGTGCCAGCAGCCTATACACAGGGGGGAGTGAAAAACTGTTTTTT.

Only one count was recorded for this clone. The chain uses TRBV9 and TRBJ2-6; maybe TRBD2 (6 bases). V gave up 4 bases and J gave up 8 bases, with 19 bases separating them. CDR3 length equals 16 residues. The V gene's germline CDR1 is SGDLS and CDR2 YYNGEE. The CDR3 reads CASSPTEGLASNVLTF. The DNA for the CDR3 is TGTGCCAGCAGCCCAACAGAGGGACTCGCATCCAACGTCCTGACTTTC.

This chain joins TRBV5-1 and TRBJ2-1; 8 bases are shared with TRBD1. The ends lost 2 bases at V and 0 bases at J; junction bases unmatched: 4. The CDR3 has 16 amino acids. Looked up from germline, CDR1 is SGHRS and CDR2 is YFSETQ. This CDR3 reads CASSLGDRGSYNEQFF. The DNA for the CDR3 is TGCGCCAGCAGCTTAGGCGACAGGGGCTCCTACAATGAGCAGTTCTTC.

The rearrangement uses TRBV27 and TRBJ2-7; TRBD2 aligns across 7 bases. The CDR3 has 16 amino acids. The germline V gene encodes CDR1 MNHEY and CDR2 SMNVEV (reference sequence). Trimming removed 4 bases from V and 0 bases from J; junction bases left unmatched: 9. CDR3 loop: CASSSAPGGSSYEQYF. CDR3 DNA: TGTGCCAGCAGTTCCGCCCCGGGGGGTAGCTCCTACGAGCAGTACTTC.

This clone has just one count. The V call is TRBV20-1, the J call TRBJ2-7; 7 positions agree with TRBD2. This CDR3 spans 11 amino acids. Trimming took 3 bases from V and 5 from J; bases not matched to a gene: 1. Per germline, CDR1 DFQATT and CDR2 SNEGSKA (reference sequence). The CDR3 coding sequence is TGCAGTGCTAGCGGACTAGACGAGCAGTACTTC. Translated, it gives CSASGLDEQYF.

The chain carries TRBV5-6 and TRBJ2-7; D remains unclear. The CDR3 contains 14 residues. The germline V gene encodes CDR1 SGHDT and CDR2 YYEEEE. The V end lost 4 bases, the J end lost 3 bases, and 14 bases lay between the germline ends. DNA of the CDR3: TGTGCCAGCAGCCGGATTAGCTTTGGCTACGAGCAGTACTTC. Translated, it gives CASSRISFGYEQYF.

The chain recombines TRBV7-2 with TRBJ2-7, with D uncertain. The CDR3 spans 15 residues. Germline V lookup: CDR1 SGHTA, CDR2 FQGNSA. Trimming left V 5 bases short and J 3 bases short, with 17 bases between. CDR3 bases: TGTGCCAGCAGCCCCCGCGACCAATCCCTCTACGAGCAGTACTTC. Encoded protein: CASSPRDQSLYEQYF.

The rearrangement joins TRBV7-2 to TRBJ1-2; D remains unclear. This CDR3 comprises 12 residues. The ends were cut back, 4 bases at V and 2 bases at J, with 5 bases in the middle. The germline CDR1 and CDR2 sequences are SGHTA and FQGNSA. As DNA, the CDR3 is TGTGCCAGCAGCTCGGGAAACTATGGCTACACCTTC. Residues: CASSSGNYGYTF.

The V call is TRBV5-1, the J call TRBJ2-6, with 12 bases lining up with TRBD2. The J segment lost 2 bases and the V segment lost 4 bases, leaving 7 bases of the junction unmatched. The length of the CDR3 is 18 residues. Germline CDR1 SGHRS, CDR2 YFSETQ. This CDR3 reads CASSGGLAGRPGANVLTF. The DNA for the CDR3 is TGCGCCAGCAGCGGCGGACTAGCGGGAAGGCCTGGGGCCAACGTCCTGACTTTC.

The CDR3 loop reads CATSRDRQGAGDTQYF. In DNA form, the CDR3 reads TGTGCCACCAGCAGAGACCGGCAGGGGGCGGGAGATACGCAGTATTTT. The chain links TRBV15 to TRBJ2-3; 8 bases line up with TRBD1. The ends lost 0 bases at V and 5 bases at J; junction bases unmatched: 7. Germline V gives CDR1 LNHNV, CDR2 YYDKDF (reference sequence). This CDR3 has 16 amino acids.

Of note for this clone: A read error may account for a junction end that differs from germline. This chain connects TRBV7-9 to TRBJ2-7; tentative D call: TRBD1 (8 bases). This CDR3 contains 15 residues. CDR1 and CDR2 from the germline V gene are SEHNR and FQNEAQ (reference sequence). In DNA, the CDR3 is TGTGCCAGCAGCGGGGGGGACAGGCTATCCTACGAGCAGTATTTC. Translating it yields CASSGGDRLSYEQYF.

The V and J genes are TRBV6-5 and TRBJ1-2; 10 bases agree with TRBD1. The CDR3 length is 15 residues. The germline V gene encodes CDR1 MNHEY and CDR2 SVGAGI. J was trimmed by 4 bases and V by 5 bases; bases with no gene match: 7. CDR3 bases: TGTGCCAGCAGTAAACCGGGACAGGGGATCTATGGCTACACCTTC. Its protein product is CASSKPGQGIYGYTF.

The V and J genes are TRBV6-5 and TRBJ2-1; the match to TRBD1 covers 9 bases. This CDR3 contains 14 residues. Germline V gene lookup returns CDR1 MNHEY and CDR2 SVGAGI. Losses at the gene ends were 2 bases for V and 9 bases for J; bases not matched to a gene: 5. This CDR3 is CASSYEQGASEQFF. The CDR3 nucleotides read TGTGCCAGCAGTTACGAACAGGGGGCATCTGAGCAGTTCTTC.

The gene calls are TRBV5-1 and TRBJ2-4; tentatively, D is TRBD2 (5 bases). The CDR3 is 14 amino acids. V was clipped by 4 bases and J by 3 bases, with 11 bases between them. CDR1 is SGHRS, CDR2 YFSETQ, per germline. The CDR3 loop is CASSAAEGKNIQYF. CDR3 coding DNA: TGCGCCAGCAGCGCCGCAGAGGGCAAAAACATTCAGTACTTC. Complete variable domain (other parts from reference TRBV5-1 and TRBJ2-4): KAGVTQTPRYLIKTRGQQVTLSCSPISGHRSVSWYQQTPGQGLQFLFEYFSETQRNKGNFPGRFSGRQFSNSRSEMNVSTLELGDSALYLCASSAAEGKNIQYFGAGTRLSVL.